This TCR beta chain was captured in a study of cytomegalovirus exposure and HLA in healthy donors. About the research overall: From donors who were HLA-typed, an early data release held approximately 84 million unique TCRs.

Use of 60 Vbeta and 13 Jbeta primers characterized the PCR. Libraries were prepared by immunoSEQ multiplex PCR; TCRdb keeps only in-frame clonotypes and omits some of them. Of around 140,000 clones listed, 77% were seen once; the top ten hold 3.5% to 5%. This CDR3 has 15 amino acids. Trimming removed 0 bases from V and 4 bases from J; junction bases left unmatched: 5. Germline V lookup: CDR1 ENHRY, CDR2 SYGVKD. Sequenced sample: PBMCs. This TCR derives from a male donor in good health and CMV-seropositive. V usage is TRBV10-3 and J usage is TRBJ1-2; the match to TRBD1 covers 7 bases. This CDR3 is CAISESIDRAYGYTF. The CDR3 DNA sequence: TGTGCCATCAGTGAGTCAATTGACAGGGCCTATGGCTACACCTTC.